This paragraph covers one T cell receptor (beta chain) sequence. This clonotype was seen a handful of times. The target of this receptor is not known. No base-level quality is on record; no much larger clone is a single base apart. CDR1 and CDR2 (SEHNR, FQNEAQ) derive from the germline V gene (reference sequence). V is cut by 8 bases and J by 1 base, and the space between the germline ends is 12 bases. The CDR3, cysteine through phenylalanine, is 14 amino acids long. The sequence is cut down to CDR3 DNA, 42 bases in frame from base 1. This sample was included in a study of T cell repertoires in cytomegalovirus infection (dated by TCRdb to between 2018 and 2021). For the study in its entirety: The peptide stimulations were aimed at well-studied HLA-B-restricted epitopes as well as recently identified HLA-C-restricted CMV epitopes, whose presentation resists viral immunomodulation. Because public TCR beta signatures pointed to carriage of CMV infection together with the matching HLA type, the HLA type of each donor mattered for the analysis.

The sample's treatment or condition label is to be understood as: in vitro stimulation with specific CMV peptide epitopes to enrich CMV-specific T cells. Sequencing used an Illumina HiSeq 1500. The public reads were quality trimmed at Q25 with fastp and then assembled into clones with MiXCR by TCRdb, keeping productive beta chains. CDR3 protein sequences are deduplicated, and each keeps its most common genes and DNA. The sample yields about 830,000 distinct CDR3 sequences; approximately 32% were counted once. The ten largest clones represent roughly an eighth of the sample. Broad study findings and their caveats: Cumulative frequency of public TCR beta family members discriminated carriers of CMV infection plus the relevant HLA type in this cohort and an independent roughly 350-donor cohort. The ex vivo response was dominated by HLA-C-restricted CMV-specific TCR beta clonotypes, which also provided the single most frequent clonotype in two of eight donors.

This TCR derives from a human donor in good health (CMV status not recorded). Some clones in this sample may be carry-over from other donors' samples. The starting material was cultured CD8+ T cells from PBMCs, obtained from culture after CMV antigen stimulation. This chain joins TRBV7-9 to TRBJ1-5; the D gene is possibly TRBD1, with 5 bases matching. Read as DNA, the sequence is TGTGCCAGCGCTCTCGACAGAAGCAATCAGCCCCAGCATTTT. Translation gives CASALDRSNQPQHF.